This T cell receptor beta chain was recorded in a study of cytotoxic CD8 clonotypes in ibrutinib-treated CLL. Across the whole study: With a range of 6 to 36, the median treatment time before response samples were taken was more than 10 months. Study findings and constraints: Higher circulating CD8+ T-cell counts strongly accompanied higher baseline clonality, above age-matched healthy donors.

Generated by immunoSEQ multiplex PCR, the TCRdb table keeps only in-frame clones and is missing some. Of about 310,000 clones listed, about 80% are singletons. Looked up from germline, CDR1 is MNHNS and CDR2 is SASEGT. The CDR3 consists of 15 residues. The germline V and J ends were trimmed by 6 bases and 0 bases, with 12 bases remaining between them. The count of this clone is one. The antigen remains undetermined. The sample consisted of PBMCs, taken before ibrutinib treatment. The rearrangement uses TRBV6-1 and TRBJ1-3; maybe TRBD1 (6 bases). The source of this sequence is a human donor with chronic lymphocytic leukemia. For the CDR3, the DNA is TGTGCCAGCAGGGGGGACACCACCTCTGGAAACACCATATATTTT. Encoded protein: CASRGDTTSGNTIYF.